This entry lists 20 T cell receptor beta chains sequenced from one sample in a study of T cell repertoires in cytomegalovirus infection. TCRdb re-called the reads with MiXCR, one entry per CDR3 protein. The sample contains 680,000 or so distinct CDR3 sequences, about 40% of which appear only once. The sequenced sample consisted of PBMCs. The receptors stem from a human donor in good health (CMV status not recorded). Some clones in this sample may be carry-over from other donors' samples.

In the case of this clonotype: This may be a read error: a much more frequent sequence differs by one nucleotide. The rearrangement links TRBV28 to TRBJ1-1, with D possibly TRBD1 on 6 matching bases. Germline CDR1 reads MDHEN; CDR2 reads SYDVKM. This CDR3 contains 11 residues. CDR3 loop: CASRTGPEDFF. CDR3 bases: TGTGCCAGCAGGACAGGCCCTGAAGATTTCTTT.

J is TRBJ1-1 and V is TRBV7-6, with D perhaps matching TRBD1 (6 bases). Trimming pared 2 bases from V and 2 bases from J, leaving 12 bases between. Germline V gene sequence: CDR1 SGHVS, CDR2 FNYEAQ. The CDR3 covers 15 residues. The CDR3 DNA reads as TGTGCCAGCAGCTTACGGACAGCAGGTAACACTGAAGCTTTCTTT. Encoded protein: CASSLRTAGNTEAFF.

The gene calls are TRBV7-6 and TRBJ1-1, with D tentatively TRBD1 (5 bases). The CDR3 spans 15 residues. The germline V gene has CDR1 SGHVS and CDR2 FNYEAQ. Trimming removed 6 bases at V and 0 bases at J, with 14 bases between. CDR3 amino acids: CASSPAPDMNTEAFF. As DNA, the CDR3 is TGTGCCAGCAGTCCTGCGCCGGACATGAACACTGAAGCTTTCTTT.

This clonotype was picked up a small number of times. The V gene is TRBV28, the J gene TRBJ1-5, with TRBD1 identical over 7 bases. The V segment lost 2 bases and the J segment 0 bases; nucleotides outside the gene matches: 10. CDR1 and CDR2 from the germline V gene are MDHEN and SYDVKM. The CDR3 is 18 residues long. CDR3 bases: TGTGCCAGCAGTTTAGGTTGGGGGACAGACGATAGCAATCAGCCCCAGCATTTT. Protein: CASSLGWGTDDSNQPQHF.

This rearrangement joins TRBV6-2 or TRBV6-3 to TRBJ1-1; no definite D call. CDR1 and CDR2 (germline): MNHEY, SVGEGT. The CDR3 spans 11 residues. V was trimmed by 4 bases and J by 6 bases, leaving 6 bases between them. The CDR3 loop reads CASSSPPEAFF. Written as DNA, the CDR3 is TGTGCCAGCAGTTCCCCTCCTGAAGCTTTCTTT.

This clonotype turned up a few times. The chain joins TRBV20-1 to TRBJ2-7; D is ambiguous. The V gene's germline CDR1 is DFQATT and CDR2 SNEGSKA (reference sequence). CDR3 length: 13 amino acids. The CDR3 sequence is CSAGWQNSYEQYF. CDR3 nucleotides: TGCAGCGCCGGCTGGCAGAACTCCTACGAGCAGTACTTC.

This clonotype was seen only a few times. The J gene is TRBJ2-6, the V gene TRBV6-1; perhaps TRBD1 as D (5 bases). The CDR3 totals 16 residues. The V gene's germline CDR1 is MNHNS and CDR2 SASEGT. Trimming removed 3 bases at V and 0 bases at J, with 9 bases between. In DNA form, the CDR3 reads TGTGCCAGCAGTGACGACAGCACCTCTGGGGCCAACGTCCTGACTTTC. This encodes CASSDDSTSGANVLTF.

The V and J genes are TRBV9 and TRBJ2-3; D might be TRBD2 (6 bases). Germline V gives CDR1 SGDLS, CDR2 YYNGEE. CDR3 length: 15 amino acids. V lost 0 bases, J lost 5 bases, and 13 bases lay in between. This chain's CDR3 is CASSVVSSDRDTQYF. CDR3 sequence (DNA): TGTGCCAGCAGCGTAGTATCTAGCGACAGAGATACGCAGTATTTT.

This clonotype was recorded at least ten times. The chain combines TRBV28 with TRBJ2-1, with D uncertain. In germline, CDR1 is MDHEN, CDR2 SYDVKM. Trimming stripped 5 bases from V and 0 bases from J, with 11 bases between. The CDR3 contains 15 residues. The CDR3 reads CASSPIQSSYNEQFF. CDR3 sequence (DNA): TGTGCCAGCAGTCCGATCCAGAGCTCCTACAATGAGCAGTTCTTC. Full variable domain (missing parts from reference TRBV28 and TRBJ2-1): DVKVTQSSRYLVKRTGEKVFLECVQDMDHENMFWYRQDPGLGLRLIYFSYDVKMKEKGDIPEGYSVSREKKERFSLILESASTNQTSMYLCASSPIQSSYNEQFFGPGTRLTVL.

The chain employs TRBV7-2 and TRBJ2-7, with 7 bases fitting TRBD2. CDR1 is SGHTA and CDR2 is FQGNSA in the germline V gene. Trimming took 1 base from V and 2 from J; bases not matched to a gene: 11. The CDR3 is 17 residues long. The CDR3 reads CASSLEASGSDTYEQYF. As DNA, the CDR3 is TGTGCCAGCAGCTTAGAGGCTAGCGGTAGTGACACCTACGAGCAGTACTTC.

This clonotype showed up just a few times. V usage is TRBV6-5 and J usage is TRBJ1-4; D is uncertain. The V gene lost 4 bases and the J gene lost 0 bases, with 9 bases spanning the gap. The CDR3 length is 15 residues. From germline, CDR1 is MNHEY and CDR2 SVGAGI. The CDR3 here is CASSSTVSTNEKLFF. The CDR3, as DNA: TGTGCCAGCAGTTCTACCGTCTCAACTAATGAAAAACTGTTTTTT.

This clonotype showed up many times. This chain joins TRBV28 and TRBJ1-2; D uncertain. Between the trimmed V and J ends, which lost 6 bases and 8 bases, there was a span of 16 bases. The CDR3 totals 13 residues. Germline V lookup: CDR1 MDHEN, CDR2 SYDVKM. The DNA of the CDR3 is TGTGCCAGCAGCCCAGGACCCGTCGAGGGCTACACCTTC. It encodes CASSPGPVEGYTF.

This clonotype was counted between two and nine times. The chain carries TRBV18 and TRBJ1-2; a weak D match, TRBD1 (5 bases). CDR1 is KGHSH, CDR2 LQKENI, per germline. V was trimmed by 4 bases and J by 7 bases, leaving 22 bases between them. The CDR3 runs to 16 residues. This CDR3 is CASSRAGGTLQTGYTF. The CDR3 DNA reads TGTGCCAGCTCACGGGCTGGGGGAACGCTCCAGACTGGCTACACCTTC. The full variable domain, with the rest looked up from reference TRBV18 and TRBJ1-2, is NAGVMQNPRHLVRRRGQEARLRCSPMKGHSHVYWYRQLPEEGLKFMVYLQKENIIDESGMPKERFSAEFPKEGPSILRIQQVVRGDSAAYFCASSRAGGTLQTGYTFGSGTRLTVV.

The CDR3 region has the DNA TGTGCCAGCAGCCGACGGGACTCCCCGAGAGAGACCCAGTACTTC. Amino acid sequence: CASSRRDSPRETQYF. The rearrangement links TRBV14 to TRBJ2-5; perhaps TRBD2 as D (6 bases). The CDR3 runs to 15 residues. V shed 4 bases and J shed 4 bases, with 16 bases lying between them. Germline loops: CDR1 SGHDN, CDR2 FVKESK.

With respect to this clonotype: It may be a read error: a sequence one base away is much more abundant. CDR3 nucleotide sequence: TGTGCCAGCAGCTTGGGCCAGATTACTGGAAACACCATATATTTT. Amino acids: CASSLGQITGNTIYF. The chain combines TRBV5-4 with TRBJ1-3; D gene uncertain. Per the germline V gene, CDR1 is SGHNT and CDR2 is YYREEE (reference sequence). V was trimmed by 0 bases and J by 2 bases, leaving 9 bases between them. This CDR3 is built from 15 residues.

This clonotype has a handful of counts. The chain uses TRBV7-8 and TRBJ1-2; no firm D call. The V gene lost 1 base and the J gene lost 4 bases, with 7 bases spanning the gap. The germline gives CDR1 SGHVS, CDR2 FQNEAQ. The CDR3 covers 13 residues. CDR3 coding DNA: TGTGCCAGCAGCTTAGGTGAGGCCTATGGCTACACCTTC. Its translation: CASSLGEAYGYTF.

Here the CDR3 reads CASSYPLTGELFF. The CDR3, as DNA: TGTGCCAGCAGCTATCCTTTAACCGGGGAGCTGTTTTTT. V is TRBV7-6 and J is TRBJ2-2, with D unclear. Trimming shortened V by 4 bases and J by 5 bases, and 8 bases separated the two germline ends. Germline V gene sequence: CDR1 SGHVS, CDR2 FNYEAQ. The CDR3 has 13 residues.

The J gene is TRBJ2-5, the V gene TRBV28; possible D gene TRBD2, 5 bases. The germline V gene encodes CDR1 MDHEN and CDR2 SYDVKM. The CDR3 spans 14 residues. Deletions cut 6 bases from V and 0 bases from J, with 11 bases between. The CDR3 region is CASSITGNQETQYF. The DNA of the CDR3 is TGTGCCAGCAGCATCACCGGGAACCAAGAGACCCAGTACTTC.

This clonotype has at least ten counts. The chain carries TRBV6-1 and TRBJ2-1, with 7 bases aligning to TRBD1. In germline, CDR1 is MNHNS, CDR2 SASEGT. V lost 7 bases, J lost 4 bases, and 7 bases stayed unmatched. The CDR3 is 14 amino acids. The CDR3 loop reads CASNPGTDYNEQFF. CDR3 bases: TGTGCCAGCAACCCTGGGACAGATTACAATGAGCAGTTCTTC.

This rearrangement joins TRBV6-2 or TRBV6-3 to TRBJ1-5; D may be TRBD1 (5 bases). V lost 8 bases and J 4 bases, leaving 15 bases between the germline ends. The CDR3 length is 14 residues. CDR1 is MNHEY and CDR2 is SVGEGT in the germline V gene. This CDR3 is CASQKWQGNQPQHF. CDR3 DNA sequence: TGTGCCAGCCAAAAATGGCAGGGAAATCAGCCCCAGCATTTT.